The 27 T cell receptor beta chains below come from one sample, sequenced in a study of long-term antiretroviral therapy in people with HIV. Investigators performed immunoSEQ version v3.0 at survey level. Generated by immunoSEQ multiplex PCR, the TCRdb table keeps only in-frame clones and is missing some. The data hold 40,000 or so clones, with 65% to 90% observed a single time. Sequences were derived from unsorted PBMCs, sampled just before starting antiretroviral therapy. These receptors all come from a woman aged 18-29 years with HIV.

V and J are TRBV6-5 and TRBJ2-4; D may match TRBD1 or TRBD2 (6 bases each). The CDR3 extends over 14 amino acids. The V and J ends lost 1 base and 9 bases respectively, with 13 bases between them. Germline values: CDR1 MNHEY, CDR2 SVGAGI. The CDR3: CASSYFGGGGIQYF. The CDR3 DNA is TGTGCCAGCAGTTACTTTGGAGGAGGGGGCATTCAGTACTTC.

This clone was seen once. In DNA, the CDR3 is TGTGCCAGCTCCCCCCAGGGCGCAAATAGCAATCAGCCCCAGCATTTT. It yields the protein CASSPQGANSNQPQHF. This rearrangement joins TRBV18 to TRBJ1-5, with D possibly being TRBD1 (5 bases). The CDR3 is 16 amino acids. Germline V gives CDR1 KGHSH, CDR2 LQKENI. V lost 6 bases, J lost 0 bases, and 15 bases lay in between. Looking up the rest from reference TRBV18 and TRBJ1-5 gives the full variable domain: NAGVMQNPRHLVRRRGQEARLRCSPMKGHSHVYWYRQLPEEGLKFMVYLQKENIIDESGMPKERFSAEFPKEGPSILRIQQVVRGDSAAYFCASSPQGANSNQPQHFGDGTRLSIL.

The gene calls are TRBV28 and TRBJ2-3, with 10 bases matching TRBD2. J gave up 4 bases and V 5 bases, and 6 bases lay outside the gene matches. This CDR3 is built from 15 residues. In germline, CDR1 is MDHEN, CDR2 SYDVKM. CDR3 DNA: TGTGCCAGCAGTCTTCCTAGCGGGAGTTCAGATACGCAGTATTTT. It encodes CASSLPSGSSDTQYF.

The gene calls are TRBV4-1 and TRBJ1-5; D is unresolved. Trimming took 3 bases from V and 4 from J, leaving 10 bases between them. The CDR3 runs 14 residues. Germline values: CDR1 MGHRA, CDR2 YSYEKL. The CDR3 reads CASSQGAGNQPQHF. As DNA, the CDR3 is TGCGCCAGCAGCCAGGGCGCGGGGAATCAGCCCCAGCATTTT.

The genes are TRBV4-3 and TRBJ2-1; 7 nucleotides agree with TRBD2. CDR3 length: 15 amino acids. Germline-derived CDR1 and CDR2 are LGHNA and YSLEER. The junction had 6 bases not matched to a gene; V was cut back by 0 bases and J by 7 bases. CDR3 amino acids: CASSQDPPGGNEQFF. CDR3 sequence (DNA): TGCGCCAGCAGCCAAGATCCCCCGGGGGGAAATGAGCAGTTCTTC.

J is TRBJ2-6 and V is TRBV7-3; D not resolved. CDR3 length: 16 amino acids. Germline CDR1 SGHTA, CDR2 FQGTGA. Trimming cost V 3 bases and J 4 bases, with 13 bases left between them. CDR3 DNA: TGTGCCAGCAGCTTCAAACCGCGCTCGGGGGCCAACGTCCTGACTTTC. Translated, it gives CASSFKPRSGANVLTF.

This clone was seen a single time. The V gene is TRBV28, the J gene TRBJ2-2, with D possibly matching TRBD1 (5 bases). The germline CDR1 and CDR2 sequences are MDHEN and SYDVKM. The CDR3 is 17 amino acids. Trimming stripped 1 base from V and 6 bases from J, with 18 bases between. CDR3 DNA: TGTGCCAGCAGTTTATTATACAGGTCCTTAGATCCCGGGGAGCTGTTTTTT. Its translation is CASSLLYRSLDPGELFF. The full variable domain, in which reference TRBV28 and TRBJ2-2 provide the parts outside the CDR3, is DVKVTQSSRYLVKRTGEKVFLECVQDMDHENMFWYRQDPGLGLRLIYFSYDVKMKEKGDIPEGYSVSREKKERFSLILESASTNQTSMYLCASSLLYRSLDPGELFFGEGSRLTVL.

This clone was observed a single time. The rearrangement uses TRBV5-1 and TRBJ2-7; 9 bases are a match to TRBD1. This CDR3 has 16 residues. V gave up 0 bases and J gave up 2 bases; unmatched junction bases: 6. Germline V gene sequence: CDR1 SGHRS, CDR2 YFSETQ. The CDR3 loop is CASSLDRTGDTYEQYF. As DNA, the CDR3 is TGCGCCAGCAGCTTGGACAGGACAGGGGACACCTACGAGCAGTACTTC.

Here the CDR3 DNA reads TGTGCCAGCTCACCAAGAGGTGGGGCGGATCAGCCCCAGCATTTT. Translating gives CASSPRGGADQPQHF. V usage is TRBV18 and J usage is TRBJ1-5, with D possibly matching TRBD1 (5 bases). Germline assignment: CDR1 KGHSH and CDR2 LQKENI. V was shortened by 2 bases and J by 5 bases, with 13 bases between the two germline ends. This CDR3 region has 15 residues.

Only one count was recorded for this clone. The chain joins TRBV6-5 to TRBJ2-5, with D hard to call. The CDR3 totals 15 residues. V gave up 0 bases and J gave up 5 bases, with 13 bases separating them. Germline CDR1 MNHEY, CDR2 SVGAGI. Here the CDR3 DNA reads TGTGCCAGCAGTTACTCGATTGAACGGGCGGAGACCCAGTACTTC. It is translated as CASSYSIERAETQYF.

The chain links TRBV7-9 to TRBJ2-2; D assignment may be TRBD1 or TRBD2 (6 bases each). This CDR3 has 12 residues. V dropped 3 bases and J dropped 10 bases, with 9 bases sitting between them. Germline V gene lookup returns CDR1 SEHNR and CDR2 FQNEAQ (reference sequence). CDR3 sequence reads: CASSFGGEELFF. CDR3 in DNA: TGTGCCAGCAGCTTCGGGGGCGAGGAGCTGTTTTTT. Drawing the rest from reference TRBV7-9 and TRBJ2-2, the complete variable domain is DTGVSQNPRHKITKRGQNVTFRCDPISEHNRLYWYRQTLGQGPEFLTYFQNEAQLEKSRLLSDRFSAERPKGSFSTLEIQRTEQGDSAMYLCASSFGGEELFFGEGSRLTVL.

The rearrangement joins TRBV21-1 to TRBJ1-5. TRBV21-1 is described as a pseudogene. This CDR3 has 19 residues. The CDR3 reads CASRLARPGMIGGNQPQHF. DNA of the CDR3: TGTGCCAGCAGACTAGCCCGGCCAGGGATGATAGGAGGCAATCAGCCCCAGCATTTT.

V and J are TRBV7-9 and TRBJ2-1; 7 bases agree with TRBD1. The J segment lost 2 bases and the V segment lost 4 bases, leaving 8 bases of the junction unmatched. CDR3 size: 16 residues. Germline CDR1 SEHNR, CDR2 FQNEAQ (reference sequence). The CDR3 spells CASSSKTGNPYNEQFF. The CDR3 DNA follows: TGTGCCAGCAGCTCGAAGACAGGGAATCCCTACAATGAGCAGTTCTTC.

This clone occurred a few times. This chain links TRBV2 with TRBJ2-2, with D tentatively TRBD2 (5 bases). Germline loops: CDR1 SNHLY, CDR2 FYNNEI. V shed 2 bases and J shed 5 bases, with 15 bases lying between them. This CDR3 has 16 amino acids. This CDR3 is CASSESNSGFTGELFF. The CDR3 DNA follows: TGTGCCAGCAGTGAATCCAACTCGGGATTTACCGGGGAGCTGTTTTTT.

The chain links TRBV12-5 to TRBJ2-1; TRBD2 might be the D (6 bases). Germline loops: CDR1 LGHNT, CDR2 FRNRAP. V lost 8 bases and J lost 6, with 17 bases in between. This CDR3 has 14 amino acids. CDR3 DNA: TGTGCTAGTTTGGGTAGCGGACCCCCCAATGAGCAGTTCTTC. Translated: CASLGSGPPNEQFF.

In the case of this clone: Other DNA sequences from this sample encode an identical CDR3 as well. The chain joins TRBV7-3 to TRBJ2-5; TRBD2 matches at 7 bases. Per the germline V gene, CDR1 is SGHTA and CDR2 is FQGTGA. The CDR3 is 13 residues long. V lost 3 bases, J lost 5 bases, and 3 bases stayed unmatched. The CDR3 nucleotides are TGTGCCAGCAGCTTCCAAGCGGGGGAGACCCAGTACTTC. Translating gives CASSFQAGETQYF.

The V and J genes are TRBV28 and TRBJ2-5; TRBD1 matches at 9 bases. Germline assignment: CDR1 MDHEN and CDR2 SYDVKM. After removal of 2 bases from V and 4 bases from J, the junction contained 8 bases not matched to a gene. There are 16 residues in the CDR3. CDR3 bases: TGTGCCAGCAGTTTAATGGGACAGGGTACAGGAGAGACCCAGTACTTC. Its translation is CASSLMGQGTGETQYF.

CDR3 residues: CASSVDGNIQETQYF. Written as DNA, the CDR3 is TGTGCCAGCAGCGTAGATGGCAACATCCAAGAGACCCAGTACTTC. J is TRBJ2-5 and V is TRBV9; D gene ambiguous. The CDR3 contains 15 residues. Per germline, CDR1 SGDLS and CDR2 YYNGEE. Trimming removed 0 bases at V and 1 base at J, with 10 bases between.

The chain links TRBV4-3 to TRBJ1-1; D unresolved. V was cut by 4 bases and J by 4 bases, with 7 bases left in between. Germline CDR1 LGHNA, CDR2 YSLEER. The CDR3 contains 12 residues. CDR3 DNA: TGCGCCAGCAGCCTTGGGAGCACTGAAGCTTTCTTT. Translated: CASSLGSTEAFF.

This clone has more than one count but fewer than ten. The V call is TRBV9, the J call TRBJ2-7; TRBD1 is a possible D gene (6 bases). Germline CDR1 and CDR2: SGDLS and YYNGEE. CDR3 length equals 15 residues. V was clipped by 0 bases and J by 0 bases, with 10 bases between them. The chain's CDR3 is CASSVGGDTSYEQYF. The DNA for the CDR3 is TGTGCCAGCAGCGTAGGAGGGGACACCTCCTACGAGCAGTACTTC.

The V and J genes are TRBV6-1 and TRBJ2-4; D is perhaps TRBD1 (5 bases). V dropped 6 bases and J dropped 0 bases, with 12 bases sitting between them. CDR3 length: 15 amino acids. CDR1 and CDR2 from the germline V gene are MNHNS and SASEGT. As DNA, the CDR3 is TGTGCCAGCAGCGATAACAGGCGAGCCAAAAACATTCAGTACTTC. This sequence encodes CASSDNRRAKNIQYF.

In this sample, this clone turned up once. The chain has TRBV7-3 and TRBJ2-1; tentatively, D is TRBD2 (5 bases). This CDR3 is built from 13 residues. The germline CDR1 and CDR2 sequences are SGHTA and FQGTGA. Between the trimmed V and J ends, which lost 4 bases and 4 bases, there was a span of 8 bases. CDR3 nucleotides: TGTGCCAGCAGCTCCGGGGTATACAATGAGCAGTTCTTC. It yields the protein CASSSGVYNEQFF.

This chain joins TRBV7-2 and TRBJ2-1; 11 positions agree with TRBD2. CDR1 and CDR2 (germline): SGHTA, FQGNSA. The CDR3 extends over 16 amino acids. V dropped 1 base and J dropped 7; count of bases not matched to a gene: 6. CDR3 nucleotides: TGTGCCAGCAGCTTAGTCCGCCTAGCGGGAGGAAATGAGCAGTTCTTC. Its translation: CASSLVRLAGGNEQFF.

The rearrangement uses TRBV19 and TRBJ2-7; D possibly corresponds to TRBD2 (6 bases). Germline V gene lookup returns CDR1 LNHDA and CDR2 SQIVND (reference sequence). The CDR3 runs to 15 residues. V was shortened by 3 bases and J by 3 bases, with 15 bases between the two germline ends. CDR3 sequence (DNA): TGTGCCAGTAGTATTAGGGCGGGAATCAACTACGAGCAGTACTTC. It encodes CASSIRAGINYEQYF.

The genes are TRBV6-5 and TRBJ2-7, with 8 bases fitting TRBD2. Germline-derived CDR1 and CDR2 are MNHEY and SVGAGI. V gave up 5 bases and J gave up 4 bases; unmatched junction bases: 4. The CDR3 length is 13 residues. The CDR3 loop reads CASSPGLVYEQYF. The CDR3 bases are TGTGCCAGCAGTCCGGGACTAGTTTACGAGCAGTACTTC.

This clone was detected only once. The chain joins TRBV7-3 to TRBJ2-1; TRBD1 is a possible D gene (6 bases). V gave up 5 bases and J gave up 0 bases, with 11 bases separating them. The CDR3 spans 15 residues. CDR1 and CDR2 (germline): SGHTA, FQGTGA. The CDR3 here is CASSVTGSSYNEQFF. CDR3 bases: TGTGCCAGCAGCGTGACAGGTAGCTCCTACAATGAGCAGTTCTTC. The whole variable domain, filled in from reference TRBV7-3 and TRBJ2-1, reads GAGVSQTPSNKVTEKGKYVELRCDPISGHTALYWYRQSLGQGPEFLIYFQGTGAADDSGLPNDRFFAVRPEGSVSTLKIQRTERGDSAVYLCASSVTGSSYNEQFFGPGTRLTVL.

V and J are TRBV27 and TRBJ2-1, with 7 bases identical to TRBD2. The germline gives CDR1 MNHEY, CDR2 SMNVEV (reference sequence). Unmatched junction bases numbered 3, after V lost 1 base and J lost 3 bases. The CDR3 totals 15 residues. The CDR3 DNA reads TGTGCCAGCAGTTTATTCGGGAGGATCTACAATGAGCAGTTCTTC. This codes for CASSLFGRIYNEQFF.